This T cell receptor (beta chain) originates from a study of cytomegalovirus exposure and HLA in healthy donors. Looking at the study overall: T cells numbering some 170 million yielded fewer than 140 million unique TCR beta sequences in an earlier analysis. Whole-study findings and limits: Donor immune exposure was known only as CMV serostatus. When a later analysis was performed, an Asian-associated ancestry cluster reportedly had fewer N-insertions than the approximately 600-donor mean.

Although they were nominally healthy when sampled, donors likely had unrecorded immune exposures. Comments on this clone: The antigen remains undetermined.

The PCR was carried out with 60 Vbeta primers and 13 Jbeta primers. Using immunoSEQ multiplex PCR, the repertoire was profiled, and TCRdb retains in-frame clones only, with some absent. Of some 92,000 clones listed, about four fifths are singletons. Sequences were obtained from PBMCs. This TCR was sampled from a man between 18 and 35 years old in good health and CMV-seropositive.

In DNA, the CDR3 is TGTGCCATCAGCGTAAACTCCTACGAGCAGTACTTC. Its protein product is CAISVNSYEQYF. The chain employs TRBV10-3 and TRBJ2-7; unclear D gene. The CDR3 covers 12 residues. Per germline, CDR1 ENHRY and CDR2 SYGVKD. Trimming left V 6 bases short and J 0 bases short, with 6 bases between.